The rows below give T cell receptor beta chains drawn from one sample of a study of T cell repertoires in cytomegalovirus infection. Their antigens are not known. MiXCR, applied by TCRdb to the reads, yields one record per CDR3 protein. The sample lists about 920,000 distinct CDR3 sequences; around 32% were seen once. The sequences come from cultured CD8+ T cells from PBMCs, collected from culture after CMV antigen stimulation. These receptors came from a human donor in good health (CMV status not recorded). Some clones in this sample may be carry-over from other donors' samples. The CDR3 runs from the conserved cysteine through the conserved F or W.

V gene	J gene	CDR3 protein
TRBV28	TRBJ1-3	CASTGSSGNTIYF
TRBV6-2/TRBV6-3	TRBJ1-5	CASSPDGEAQHF
TRBV4-1	TRBJ1-1	CASSQGDGLNTEAFF
TRBV7-8	TRBJ2-3	CASSLGGLAYTDTQYF
TRBV10-3	TRBJ2-6	CATTGAAANSGANVLTF
TRBV27	TRBJ1-1	CASITIGGNEAFF
TRBV6-5	TRBJ1-1	CASSYRDYTEAFF
TRBV12-3/TRBV12-4	TRBJ1-6	CASSPAYRGPYNSPLHF
TRBV7-2	TRBJ1-4	CASSFGGKLFF
TRBV7-6	TRBJ1-1	CASRPARSLLGEAFF
TRBV4-2	TRBJ2-1	CASSQETSGAYNEQFF
TRBV7-9	TRBJ2-5	CASSPPTSGGAPKRETQYF
TRBV27	TRBJ2-3	CASGRTGSTDTQYF
TRBV12-3/TRBV12-4	TRBJ2-5	CASSLEGIQETQYF
TRBV4-1	TRBJ2-1	CASSQNPSGGTGSYNEQFF
TRBV12-3/TRBV12-4	TRBJ2-1	CASSIGPYNEQFF
TRBV4-1	TRBJ1-5	CASSHDGTGNQPQHF
TRBV6-4	TRBJ1-6	CASSTSPAGSPLHF
TRBV7-6	TRBJ2-4	CASSSRDTKNIQYF
TRBV4-1	TRBJ2-2	CASSHPGPGGELFF
TRBV28	TRBJ2-1	CASSSLTRIPYNEQFF
TRBV29-1	TRBJ1-4	CSVNSGEKLFF
TRBV5-4	TRBJ2-2	CASSLWGPAGELFF
TRBV7-3	TRBJ1-5	CASSPPFGGLLQPQHF
TRBV5-1	TRBJ2-1	CASSHGDRGLGNEQFF
TRBV6-5	TRBJ2-3	CASSYRKPGGAAPDTQYF
TRBV4-1	TRBJ2-1	CASSPASSGANEQFF
TRBV7-8	TRBJ2-1	CASSLLGAGLVYNEQFF
TRBV29-1	TRBJ1-5	CSVARVGQPQHF
TRBV7-6	TRBJ2-5	CASSEGDSLVGQETQYF
TRBV4-1	TRBJ1-4	CASSQERGLRDEKLFF
TRBV10-3	TRBJ2-6	CAIREYYHQGINKGESGANVLTF
TRBV20-1	TRBJ2-2	CSARMKPGLGNTGELFF
TRBV5-5	TRBJ2-1	CASSLDPNKGLFYNEQFF
TRBV7-6	TRBJ1-5	CASSLYPDQPQHF
TRBV27	TRBJ2-2	CASSLSRSLNTGELFF
TRBV9	TRBJ1-5	CASSASGYSNQPQHF
TRBV18	TRBJ2-2	CASSPSSQSDRNTGELFF
TRBV2	TRBJ2-5	CASRDRWGTQYF
TRBV10-3	TRBJ1-1	CAISGPGRVNTEAFF
TRBV27	TRBJ2-1	CASSLSGLAGGGEQFF
TRBV7-2	TRBJ2-1	CASSLMRAGAAEQFF
TRBV27	TRBJ2-3	CASAFSPGRPRDTQYF